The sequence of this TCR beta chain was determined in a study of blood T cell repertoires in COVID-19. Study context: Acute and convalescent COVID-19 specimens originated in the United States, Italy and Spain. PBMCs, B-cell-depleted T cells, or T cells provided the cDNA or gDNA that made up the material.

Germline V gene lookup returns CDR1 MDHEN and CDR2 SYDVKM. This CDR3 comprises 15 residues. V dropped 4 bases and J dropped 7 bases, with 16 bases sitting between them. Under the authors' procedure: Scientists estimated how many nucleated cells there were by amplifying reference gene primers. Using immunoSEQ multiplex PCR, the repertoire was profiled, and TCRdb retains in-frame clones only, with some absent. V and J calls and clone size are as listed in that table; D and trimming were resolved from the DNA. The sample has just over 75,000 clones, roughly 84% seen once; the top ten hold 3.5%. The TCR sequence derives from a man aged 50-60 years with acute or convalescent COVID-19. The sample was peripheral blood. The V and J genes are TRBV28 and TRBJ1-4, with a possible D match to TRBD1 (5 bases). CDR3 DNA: TGTGCCAGCAGTTCCCCGGGACTCGGGAGTGAAAAACTGTTTTTT. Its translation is CASSSPGLGSEKLFF.